The present TCR beta chain was sequenced within a study of glioma-infiltrating T cells after dendritic cell vaccination (dated by TCRdb to between 2015 and 2016). Study-wide context: The cohort included some 15 glioblastoma patients drawn from Phase I and II dendritic cell vaccination trials, of whom 9 were newly diagnosed and 6 had recurrent disease. Between the early 2000s and the early 2010s, the patients were given dendritic cell vaccination pulsed with autologous tumor lysate. The vaccine consisted of monocyte-derived dendritic cells cultured about seven days with IL-4 and GM-CSF, then pulsed overnight with autologous tumor lysate. Each patient was given three intradermal dendritic cell vaccine injections, spaced two weeks apart, in the arm below the axilla. Tumor-infiltrating lymphocyte content was quantified and tumor and blood repertoires were compared in dendritic cell-vaccinated glioblastoma patients by deep sequencing of TCR beta CDR3 regions. TCR sequencing metrics, including TIL content and tumor-blood repertoire overlap, were correlated with survival after dendritic cell vaccination. Overall results and qualifications from the work: The three-group TCR overlap response model was described as speculative and requiring prospective validation. TCR clonality showed no direct relationship with survival, which suggests that a diverse polyclonal response may matter. After dendritic cell vaccination, a higher estimated pretreatment TIL content predicted longer time to progression and overall survival. The cohort was small and heterogeneous, only a few patients had full blood and tumor sets, and even fewer had initial-recurrent tumor pairs.

The immunoSEQ assay amplified TCRB CDR3 regions from 1.5 to 2.5 micrograms of genomic DNA, or from all available DNA when less than that amount was available. The multiplex PCR relied on 60 forward primers for TCR V beta segments and 13 reverse primers for J beta segments. Synthetic control templates were spiked into each sample at limiting dilution to estimate reads per starting template. Reads of 87 bp were generated by sequencing on the Illumina HiSeq System. Per the authors' processing: PCR and sequencing errors were removed by a nearest neighbor algorithm that merged closely related sequences. TCR overlap was measured as the percentage of unique tumor TCR beta sequences that were also present in the peripheral blood of the same patient. Sourced from immuneACCESS, this table was stored by TCRdb with only in-frame sequences that have V and J called. A share of the clones is absent; for the studies checked, an unresolved V gene accounts for under half, and the remainder has no known explanation. V, J and clone size reflect that table, while D and trimming were determined from the DNA. Here the sample has approximately 48,000 clones; about 91% occur a single time. The ten biggest clones cover roughly 5.6% of the sample.

On this clone: Its antigen is unknown. Base qualities are not provided; no much larger clone lies one nucleotide away.

The time point label, as the study defines it: after dendritic cell vaccination, including at tumor progression/relapse. Patients were selected for having adequate residual fresh-frozen tumor tissue and more than two years of available survival data. Although molecular status otherwise differed among the glioblastoma patients, no patient had an isocitrate dehydrogenase mutation. PBMC collection took place before vaccination, two weeks after the third vaccination, and at tumor progression if progression occurred. The Qiagen DNeasy Blood extraction Kit was used to extract genomic DNA. The clonotype originates from a human donor with glioblastoma. The specimen comprised blood, sampled after dendritic cell vaccination.

The DNA sequence reads TGTGCCAGCAGCTGGGGACTAGCGGTATCCTACAATGAGCAGTTCTTC. Translated, it reads CASSWGLAVSYNEQFF. This sequence uses TRBV13 and TRBJ2-1, with 11 bases matching TRBD2. CDR1 PRHDT and CDR2 FYEKMQ are derived from the germline V gene (reference sequence). Measured from the cysteine to the phenylalanine, the CDR3 is 16 residues long. The retained sequence is limited to the CDR3, 48 bases, with the frame set at the first base. The germline V and J ends show losses of 4 bases and 1 base respectively, and no gene match explains 3 bases of the junction.